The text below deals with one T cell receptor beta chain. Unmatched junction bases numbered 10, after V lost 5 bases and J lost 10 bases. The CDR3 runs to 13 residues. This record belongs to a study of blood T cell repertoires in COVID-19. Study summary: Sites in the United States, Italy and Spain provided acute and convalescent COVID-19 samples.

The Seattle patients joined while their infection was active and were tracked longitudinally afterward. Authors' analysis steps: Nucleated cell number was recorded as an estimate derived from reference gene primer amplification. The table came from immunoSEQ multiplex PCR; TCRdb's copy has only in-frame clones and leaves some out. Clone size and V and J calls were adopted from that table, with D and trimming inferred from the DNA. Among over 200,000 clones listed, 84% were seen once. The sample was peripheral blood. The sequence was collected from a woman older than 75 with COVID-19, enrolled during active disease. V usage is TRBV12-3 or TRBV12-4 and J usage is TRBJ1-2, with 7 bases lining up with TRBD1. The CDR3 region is CASSQTGTAPYTF. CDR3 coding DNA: TGTGCCAGCAGTCAGACAGGGACAGCCCCCTACACCTTC.